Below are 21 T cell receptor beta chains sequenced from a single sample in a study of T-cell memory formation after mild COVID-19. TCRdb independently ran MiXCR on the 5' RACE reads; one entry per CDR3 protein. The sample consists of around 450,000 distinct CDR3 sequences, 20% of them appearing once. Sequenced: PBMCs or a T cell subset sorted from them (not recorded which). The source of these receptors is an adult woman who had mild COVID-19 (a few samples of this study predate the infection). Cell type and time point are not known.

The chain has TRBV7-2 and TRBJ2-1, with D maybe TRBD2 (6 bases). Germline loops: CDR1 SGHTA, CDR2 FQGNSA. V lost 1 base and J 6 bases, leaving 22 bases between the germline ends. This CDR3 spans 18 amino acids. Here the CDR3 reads CASSLVWGVFGEGNEQFF. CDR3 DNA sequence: TGTGCCAGCAGCTTAGTCTGGGGGGTATTCGGAGAGGGCAATGAGCAGTTCTTC.

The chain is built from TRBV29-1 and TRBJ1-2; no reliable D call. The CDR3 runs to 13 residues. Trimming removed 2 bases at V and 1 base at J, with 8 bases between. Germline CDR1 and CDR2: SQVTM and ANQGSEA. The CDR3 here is CSVENVLNYGYTF. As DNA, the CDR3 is TGCAGCGTTGAAAATGTCCTTAACTATGGCTACACCTTC. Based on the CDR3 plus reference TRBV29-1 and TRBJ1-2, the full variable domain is SAVISQKPSRDICQRGTSLTIQCQVDSQVTMMFWYRQQPGQSLTLIATANQGSEATYESGFVIDKFPISRPNLTFSTLTVSNMSPEDSSIYLCSVENVLNYGYTFGSGTRLTVV.

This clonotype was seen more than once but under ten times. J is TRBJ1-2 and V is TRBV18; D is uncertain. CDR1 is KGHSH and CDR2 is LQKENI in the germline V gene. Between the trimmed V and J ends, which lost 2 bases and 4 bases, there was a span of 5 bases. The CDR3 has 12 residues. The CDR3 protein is CASSPSGYGYTF. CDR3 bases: TGTGCCAGCTCACCATCAGGCTATGGCTACACCTTC.

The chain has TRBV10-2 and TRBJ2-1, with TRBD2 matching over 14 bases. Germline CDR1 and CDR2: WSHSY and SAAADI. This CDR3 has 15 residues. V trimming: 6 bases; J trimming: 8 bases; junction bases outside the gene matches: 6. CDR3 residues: CASRGGTSGSDEQFF. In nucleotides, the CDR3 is TGCGCCAGCAGGGGGGGGACTAGCGGGAGCGATGAGCAGTTCTTC.

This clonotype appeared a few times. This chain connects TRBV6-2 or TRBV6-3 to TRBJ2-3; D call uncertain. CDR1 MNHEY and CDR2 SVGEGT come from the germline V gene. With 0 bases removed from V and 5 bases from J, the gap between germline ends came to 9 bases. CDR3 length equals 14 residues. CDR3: CASSYSTQIDTQYF. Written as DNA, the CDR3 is TGTGCCAGCAGTTACTCGACCCAGATAGATACGCAGTATTTT.

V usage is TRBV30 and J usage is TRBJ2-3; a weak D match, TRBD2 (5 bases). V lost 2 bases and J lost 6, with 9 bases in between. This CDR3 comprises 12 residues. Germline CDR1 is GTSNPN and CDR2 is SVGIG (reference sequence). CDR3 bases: TGTGCCTGGAGTATACTAGGGGATACGCAGTATTTT. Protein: CAWSILGDTQYF.

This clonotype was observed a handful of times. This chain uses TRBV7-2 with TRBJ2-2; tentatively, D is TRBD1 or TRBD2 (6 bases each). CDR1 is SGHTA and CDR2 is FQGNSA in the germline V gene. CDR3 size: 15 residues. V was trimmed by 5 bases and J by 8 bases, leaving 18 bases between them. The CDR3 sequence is CASSRYRDGRGELFF. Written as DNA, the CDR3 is TGTGCCAGCAGCCGTTACAGGGACGGGAGAGGGGAGCTGTTTTTT.

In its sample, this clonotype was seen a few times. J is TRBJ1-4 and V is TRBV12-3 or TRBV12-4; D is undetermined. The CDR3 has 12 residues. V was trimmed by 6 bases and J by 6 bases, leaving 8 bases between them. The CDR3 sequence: CASRGYDEKLFF. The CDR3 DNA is TGTGCCAGCAGGGGGTATGATGAAAAACTGTTTTTT.

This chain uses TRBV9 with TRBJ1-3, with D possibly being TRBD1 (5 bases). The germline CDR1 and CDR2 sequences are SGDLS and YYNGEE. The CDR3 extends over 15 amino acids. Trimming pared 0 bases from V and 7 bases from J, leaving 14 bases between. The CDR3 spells CASSVGGAEGNTIYF. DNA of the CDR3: TGTGCCAGCAGCGTAGGTGGAGCGGAGGGGAACACCATATATTTT.

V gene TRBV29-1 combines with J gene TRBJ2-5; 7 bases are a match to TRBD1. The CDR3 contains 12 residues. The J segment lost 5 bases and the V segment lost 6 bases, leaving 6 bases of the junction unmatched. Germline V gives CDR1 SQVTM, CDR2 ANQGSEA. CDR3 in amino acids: CSVAPQGETQYF. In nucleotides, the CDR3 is TGCAGCGTCGCACCACAGGGGGAGACCCAGTACTTC.

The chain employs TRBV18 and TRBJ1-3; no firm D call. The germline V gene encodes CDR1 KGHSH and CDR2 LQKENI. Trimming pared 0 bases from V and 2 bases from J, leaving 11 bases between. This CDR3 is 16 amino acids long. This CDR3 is CASSPPSQNPGNTIYF. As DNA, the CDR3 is TGTGCCAGCTCACCACCGTCACAGAACCCTGGAAACACCATATATTTT.

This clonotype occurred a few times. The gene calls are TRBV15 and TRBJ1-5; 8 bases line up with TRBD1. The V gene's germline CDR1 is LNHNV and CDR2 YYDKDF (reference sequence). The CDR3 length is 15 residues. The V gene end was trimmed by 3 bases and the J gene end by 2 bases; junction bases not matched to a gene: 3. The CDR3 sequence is CATSRATGGNQPQHF. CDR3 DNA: TGTGCCACCAGCAGGGCGACAGGGGGCAATCAGCCCCAGCATTTT. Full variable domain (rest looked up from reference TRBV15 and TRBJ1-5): DAMVIQNPRYQVTQFGKPVTLSCSQTLNHNVMYWYQQKSSQAPKLLFHYYDKDFNNEADTPDNFQSRRPNTSFCFLDIRSPGLGDTAMYLCATSRATGGNQPQHFGDGTRLSIL.

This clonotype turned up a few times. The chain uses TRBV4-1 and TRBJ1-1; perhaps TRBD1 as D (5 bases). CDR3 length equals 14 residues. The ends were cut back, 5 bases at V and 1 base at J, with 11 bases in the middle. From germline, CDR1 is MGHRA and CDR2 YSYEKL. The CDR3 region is CASSVPGTNTEAFF. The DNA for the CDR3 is TGCGCCAGCAGCGTACCCGGGACGAACACTGAAGCTTTCTTT.

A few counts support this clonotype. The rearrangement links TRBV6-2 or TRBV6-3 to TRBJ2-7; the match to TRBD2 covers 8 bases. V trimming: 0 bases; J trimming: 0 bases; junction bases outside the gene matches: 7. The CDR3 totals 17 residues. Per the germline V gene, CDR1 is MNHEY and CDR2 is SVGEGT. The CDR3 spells CASSYSRASGLSYEQYF. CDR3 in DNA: TGTGCCAGCAGTTACTCGAGGGCTAGCGGGCTCTCCTACGAGCAGTACTTC.

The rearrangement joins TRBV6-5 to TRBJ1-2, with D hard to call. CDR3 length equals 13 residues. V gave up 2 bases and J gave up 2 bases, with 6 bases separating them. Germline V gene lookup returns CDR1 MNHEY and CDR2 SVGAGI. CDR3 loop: CASSYEENYGYTF. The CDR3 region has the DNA TGTGCCAGCAGTTACGAGGAGAACTATGGCTACACCTTC.

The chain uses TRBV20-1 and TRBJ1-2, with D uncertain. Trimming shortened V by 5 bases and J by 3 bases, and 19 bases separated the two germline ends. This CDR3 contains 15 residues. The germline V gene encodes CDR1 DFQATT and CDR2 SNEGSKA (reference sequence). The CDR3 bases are TGCAGTGCTCTAAGGGCTTGGCAGATAGACTATGGCTACACCTTC. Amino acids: CSALRAWQIDYGYTF.

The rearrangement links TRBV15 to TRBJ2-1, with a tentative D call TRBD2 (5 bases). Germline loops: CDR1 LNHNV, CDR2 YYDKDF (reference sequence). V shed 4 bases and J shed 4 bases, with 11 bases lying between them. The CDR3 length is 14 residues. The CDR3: CATSKGLGYNEQFF. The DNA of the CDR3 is TGTGCCACCAGCAAAGGACTGGGTTACAATGAGCAGTTCTTC.

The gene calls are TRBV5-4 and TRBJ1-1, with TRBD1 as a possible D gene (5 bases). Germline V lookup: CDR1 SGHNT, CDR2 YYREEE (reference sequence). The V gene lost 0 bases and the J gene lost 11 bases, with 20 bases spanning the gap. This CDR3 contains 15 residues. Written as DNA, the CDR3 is TGTGCCAGCAGCTTGGACAAAACCGTGGGGGGTTATGCTTTCTTT. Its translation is CASSLDKTVGGYAFF.

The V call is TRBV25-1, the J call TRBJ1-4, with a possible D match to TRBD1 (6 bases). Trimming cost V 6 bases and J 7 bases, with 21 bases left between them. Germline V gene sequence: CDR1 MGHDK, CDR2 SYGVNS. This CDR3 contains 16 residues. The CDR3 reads CASRPGQGLLAEKLFF. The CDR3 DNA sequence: TGTGCCAGCAGACCGGGACAAGGTCTGTTGGCTGAAAAACTGTTTTTT.

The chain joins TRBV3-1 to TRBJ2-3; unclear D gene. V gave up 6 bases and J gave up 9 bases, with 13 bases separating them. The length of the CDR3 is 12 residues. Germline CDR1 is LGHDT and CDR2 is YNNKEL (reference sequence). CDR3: CASSPVGATQYF. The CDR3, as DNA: TGTGCCAGCAGTCCCGTGGGCGCAACGCAGTATTTT.

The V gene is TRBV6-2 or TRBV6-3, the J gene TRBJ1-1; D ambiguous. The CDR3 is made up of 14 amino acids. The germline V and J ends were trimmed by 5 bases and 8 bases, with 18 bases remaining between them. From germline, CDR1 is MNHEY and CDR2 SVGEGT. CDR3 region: CASSTQSSVFEAFF. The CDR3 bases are TGTGCCAGCAGTACCCAATCATCGGTTTTCGAAGCTTTCTTT.